This T cell receptor beta chain was recovered during a study of blood T cell repertoires in COVID-19. Across the study: The United States, Italy and Spain were the sources of the acute and convalescent COVID-19 samples. PBMCs, B-cell-depleted T cells, or T cells provided the cDNA or gDNA that made up the material.

In the original analysis: Amplification of reference gene primers provided the estimated nucleated cell counts. This table comes from immunoSEQ multiplex PCR, and its TCRdb copy is limited to in-frame clones, with some not included. From that table come the V and J calls and clone size; the DNA was used to work out D and trimming. The table lists some 180,000 clones, 88% of them singletons. CDR3 length equals 13 residues. The germline CDR1 and CDR2 sequences are SGHNT and YYREEE (reference sequence). Trimming cost V 3 bases and J 6 bases, with 11 bases left between them. The receptor comes from a man aged 45-65 years who had recovered from COVID-19. The J gene is TRBJ2-3, the V gene TRBV5-4; weak D call: TRBD1 (5 bases). The sample consisted of peripheral blood. The CDR3 bases are TGTGCCAGCAGCTCTCGACAGAAGGATACGCAGTATTTT. Its protein is CASSSRQKDTQYF.